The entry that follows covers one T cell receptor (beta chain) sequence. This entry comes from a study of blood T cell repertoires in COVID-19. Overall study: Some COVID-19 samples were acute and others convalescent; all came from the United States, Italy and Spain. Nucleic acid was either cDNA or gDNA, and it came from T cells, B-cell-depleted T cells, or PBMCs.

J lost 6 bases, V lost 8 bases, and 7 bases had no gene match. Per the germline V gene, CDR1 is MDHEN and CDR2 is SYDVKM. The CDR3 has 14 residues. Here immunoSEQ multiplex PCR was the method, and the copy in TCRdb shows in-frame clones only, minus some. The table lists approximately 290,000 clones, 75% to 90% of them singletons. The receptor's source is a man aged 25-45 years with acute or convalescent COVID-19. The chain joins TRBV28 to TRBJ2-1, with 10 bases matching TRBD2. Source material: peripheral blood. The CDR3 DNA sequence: TGTGCCAGCGTAGGAACTAGCGGGGTCAATGAGCAGTTCTTC. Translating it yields CASVGTSGVNEQFF. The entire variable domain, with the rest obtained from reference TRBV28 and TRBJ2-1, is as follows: DVKVTQSSRYLVKRTGEKVFLECVQDMDHENMFWYRQDPGLGLRLIYFSYDVKMKEKGDIPEGYSVSREKKERFSLILESASTNQTSMYLCASVGTSGVNEQFFGPGTRLTVL.